Each of the 3 T cell receptor beta chains below was sequenced from the same sample in a study of blood T cell repertoires in COVID-19. The method was immunoSEQ multiplex PCR; TCRdb's version includes in-frame clones alone and lacks a portion of them. The repertoire holds 200,000 to 300,000 clones, with less than 90% as singletons. The sample was peripheral blood. These TCRs come from a man between 25 and 39 years old with active or convalescent COVID-19.

This chain links TRBV30 with TRBJ1-1, with TRBD1 matching 7 bases. This CDR3 is built from 15 residues. Germline CDR1 and CDR2: GTSNPN and SVGIG (reference sequence). The V and J ends lost 5 bases and 0 bases, in that order; junction bases with no gene match: 9. In DNA form, the CDR3 reads TGTGCCTGGGGGCCGGGACAGTACATGAACACTGAAGCTTTCTTT. Protein sequence: CAWGPGQYMNTEAFF.

The chain recombines TRBV9 with TRBJ2-3, with no clear D. This CDR3 is 14 amino acids long. V lost 4 bases and J 5 bases, leaving 14 bases between the germline ends. Germline V gene data show CDR1 as SGDLS and CDR2 as YYNGEE. In DNA, the CDR3 is TGTGCCAGCAGCACAAATCATCGTTTAGATACGCAGTATTTT. Translation: CASSTNHRLDTQYF.

This chain connects TRBV6-4 to TRBJ2-1, with D maybe TRBD2 (6 bases). CDR1 MRHNA and CDR2 SNTAGT come from the germline V gene. CDR3 length: 16 amino acids. Trimming removed 0 bases from V and 2 bases from J, with 11 bases in between. The CDR3 nucleotides are TGTGCCAGCAGTGACTCGGTGGGGGGTACCTACAATGAGCAGTTCTTC. Encoded protein: CASSDSVGGTYNEQFF.